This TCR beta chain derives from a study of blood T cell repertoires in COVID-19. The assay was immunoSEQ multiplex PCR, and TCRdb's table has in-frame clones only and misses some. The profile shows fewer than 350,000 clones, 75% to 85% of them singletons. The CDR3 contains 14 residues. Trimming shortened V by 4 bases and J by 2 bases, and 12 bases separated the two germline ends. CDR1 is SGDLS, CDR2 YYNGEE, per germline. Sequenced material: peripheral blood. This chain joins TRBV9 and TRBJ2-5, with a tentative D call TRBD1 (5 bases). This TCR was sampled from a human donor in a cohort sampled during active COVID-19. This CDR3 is CASSPQGWQETQYF. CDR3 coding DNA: TGTGCCAGCAGCCCTCAGGGTTGGCAAGAGACCCAGTACTTC. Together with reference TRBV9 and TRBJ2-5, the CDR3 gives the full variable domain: DSGVTQTPKHLITATGQRVTLRCSPRSGDLSVYWYQQSLDQGLQFLIQYYNGEERAKGNILERFSAQQFPDLHSELNLSSLELGDSALYFCASSPQGWQETQYFGPGTRLLVL.